Listed below are T cell receptor beta chains from one sample, sequenced in a study of cytomegalovirus exposure and HLA in healthy donors. Some clones are missing from TCRdb's copy, which holds only in-frame ones; the method was immunoSEQ multiplex PCR. The table shows fewer than 200,000 clones, with about three quarters occurring only once. The sequenced sample was PBMCs. The receptors were sampled from a girl aged 10 to 17 in good health and CMV-seronegative. Both conserved end residues are part of each CDR3. Fields, in order: D gene, J gene, CDR3 length, V gene, clone size, CDR3 DNA, CDR3 protein. D genes are given only for firm matches. Where a row states a size, it is once, few, many or the class of an expanded clone; other rows omit it.

>.|TRBJ1-2|14|TRBV6-1|.
TGTGCCAGCAGAGCAGGGTCGGAAAGTAATGGCTACACCTTC
CASRAGSESNGYTF
>.|TRBJ2-5|15|TRBV28|.
TGTGCCAGCAGTTTATCGGCCGGGGTACAAGAGACCCAGTACTTC
CASSLSAGVQETQYF
>TRBD2|TRBJ2-3|14|TRBV28|few
TGTGCCAGCAGTTTAGCGGGGGGGCCAGATACGCAGTATTTT
CASSLAGGPDTQYF
>.|TRBJ2-1|16|TRBV9|.
TGTGCCAGCAGCGTAGGAGACCACAGGAAGGGCAATGAGCAGTTCTTC
CASSVGDHRKGNEQFF
>.|TRBJ1-1|12|TRBV6-5|.
TGTGCCAGCAGTCCTTACGGCACTGAAGCTTTCTTT
CASSPYGTEAFF
>TRBD2|TRBJ2-7|18|TRBV11-2|.
TGTGCCAGCAGCTTGGGACTAGCGGGGGGTCCACTGATGGGCGAGCAGTACTTC
CASSLGLAGGPLMGEQYF
>TRBD1|TRBJ1-5|13|TRBV10-2|.
TGCGCCAGCAGGGAAGGACAGGGGCAGCCCCAGCATTTT
CASREGQGQPQHF
>.|TRBJ1-2|13|TRBV5-1|few
TGCGCCAGCAGCTTGGGCGGCCCCGATGGCTACACCTTC
CASSLGGPDGYTF
>.|TRBJ1-1|13|TRBV19|.
TGTGCCAGTGCCGCGACAACGAACACTGAAGCTTTCTTT
CASAATTNTEAFF
>TRBD1|TRBJ2-2|16|TRBV2|.
TGTGCCATTCGGGGTTCCACGACAGGGGACACCGGGGAGCTGTTTTTT
CAIRGSTTGDTGELFF
>TRBD1|TRBJ2-3|14|TRBV27|.
TGTGCCAGCAGTTTAGAGGACAGGGGGCGAACGCAGTATTTT
CASSLEDRGRTQYF
>.|TRBJ2-2|17|TRBV11-3|once
TGTGCCAGCAGCCCACTCTCGGCGGGGGCAAACACCGGGGAGCTGTTTTTT
CASSPLSAGANTGELFF
>.|TRBJ1-2|14|TRBV6-5|.
TGTGCCAGCACCCCCTTGTGGGCGGGGGATGGCTACACCTTC
CASTPLWAGDGYTF
>TRBD2|TRBJ2-7|15|TRBV4-1|.
TGCGCCAGCAGCCCCCGAGGAGCGGGGGGGCGTGAGCAGTACTTC
CASSPRGAGGREQYF
>TRBD1|TRBJ1-6|17|TRBV5-1|few
TGCGCCAGCAGCTTAACTACAGGGGGGATATTTAATTCACCCCTCCACTTT
CASSLTTGGIFNSPLHF
>.|TRBJ2-1|13|TRBV10-3|few
TGTGCCATCAGCCCCAATAAGGGGAATGAGCAGTTCTTC
CAISPNKGNEQFF
>.|TRBJ1-5|14|TRBV15|.
TGTGCCACCAGCAGAACAGGTGGCAATCAGCCCCAGCATTTT
CATSRTGGNQPQHF
>TRBD2|TRBJ2-7|13|TRBV6-1|.
TGTGCCAGCAGCGTTAGGGGAGGGTACGAGCAGTACTTC
CASSVRGGYEQYF
>.|TRBJ2-5|16|TRBV9|.
TGTGCCAGCAGCGTAGAGGAAGCAGCTAGAGGAGAGACCCAGTACTTC
CASSVEEAARGETQYF
>TRBD1|TRBJ2-1|15|TRBV7-2|.
TGTGCCAGCACCCTCGACAGGGGGGAGGACAATGAGCAGTTCTTC
CASTLDRGEDNEQFF
>TRBD2|TRBJ2-7|17|TRBV5-6|few
TGTGCCAGCAGCTTGGGGACTAGCGGGGTAGGGTTGTACGAGCAGTACTTC
CASSLGTSGVGLYEQYF
>.|TRBJ1-1|13|TRBV7-3|.
TGTGCCAGCTCCGGGGAGGGGAACACTGAAGCTTTCTTT
CASSGEGNTEAFF
>TRBD1|TRBJ2-7|16|TRBV5-1|.
TGCGCCAGCAGCTCGGGGTGGGACAGGGGCGACTACGAGCAGTACTTC
CASSSGWDRGDYEQYF
>TRBD1|TRBJ2-7|14|TRBV5-1|.
TGCGCCAGCAGCTTCTTAGGGGGCGTGGGGGAGCAGTACTTC
CASSFLGGVGEQYF
>.|TRBJ1-2|11|TRBV5-4|.
TGTGCCGCAGGTCCCAACTATGGCTACACCTTC
CAAGPNYGYTF
>TRBD2|TRBJ2-1|14|TRBV2|.
TGTGCCCGCAGTGAAACTAGCGTCTGGAATGAGCAGTTCTTC
CARSETSVWNEQFF
>TRBD2|TRBJ2-1|14|TRBV30|.
TGTGCCTGGACCGTCGGGGGGACCTACAATGAGCAGTTCTTC
CAWTVGGTYNEQFF
>.|TRBJ1-2|14|TRBV6-4|.
TGTGCCAGCAGTGACTCGCCAGGGCATTATGGCTACACCTTC
CASSDSPGHYGYTF
>TRBD2|TRBJ2-3|15|TRBV30|.
TGTGCCTGGAGCCCACGCGGGGGGCCCACAGATACGCAGTATTTT
CAWSPRGGPTDTQYF
>.|TRBJ2-7|15|TRBV5-1|.
TGCGCCAGCAGCTTCCGGGATACGGACTACTACGAGCAGTACTTC
CASSFRDTDYYEQYF
>.|TRBJ1-2|13|TRBV5-1|.
TGCGCCAGCAGCCCAGGGTTGGACTATGGCTACACCTTC
CASSPGLDYGYTF
>.|TRBJ2-2|15|TRBV6-5|few
TGTGCCAGTCTCCGGGGGGACATCCACACCGGGGAGCTGTTTTTT
CASLRGDIHTGELFF
>.|TRBJ1-1|14|TRBV5-1|.
TGCGCCAGCAGCTTTTACCCCGGGGACACTGAAGCTTTCTTT
CASSFYPGDTEAFF
>TRBD1|TRBJ2-7|16|TRBV5-6|.
TGTGCCAGCTACGATCGGGGACAGGGGAGCTCCTACGAGCAGTACTTC
CASYDRGQGSSYEQYF
>.|TRBJ1-5|13|TRBV11-2|.
TGTGCCAGCAGCTCATCAGAGGATCAGCCCCAGCATTTT
CASSSSEDQPQHF
>.|TRBJ1-1|14|TRBV7-3|.
TGTGCCAGCAGCTTGGGCCCAAGGGAGACTGAAGCTTTCTTT
CASSLGPRETEAFF
>TRBD1|TRBJ1-2|12|TRBV27|.
TGTGCCAGCAGTTACAGGGGCCGTGGCTACACCTTC
CASSYRGRGYTF
>.|TRBJ1-1|15|TRBV30|.
TGTGCCTGGAGTAGAAGATCCAGGGGAAGCGCTGAAGCTTTCTTT
CAWSRRSRGSAEAFF
>TRBD1|TRBJ1-4|17|TRBV18|few
TGTGCCAGCTCACTAATGACAGGGTTTGCAACTAATGAAAAACTGTTTTTT
CASSLMTGFATNEKLFF
>TRBD1|TRBJ2-6|18|TRBV5-5|.
TGTGCCAGCAGCTCGGGGACAGGGGGCCTTCCTGGGGCCAACGTCCTGACTTTC
CASSSGTGGLPGANVLTF
>.|TRBJ2-1|15|TRBV5-1|few
TGCGCCAGCAGCTTGTATCCTGACCTAGACAATGAGCAGTTCTTC
CASSLYPDLDNEQFF
>TRBD1|TRBJ1-5|16|TRBV6-6|.
TGTGCCAGCAGCCACGGGGGACAGGGGCGTAATCAGCCCCAGCATTTT
CASSHGGQGRNQPQHF
>TRBD1|TRBJ1-5|15|TRBV5-1|.
TGCGCCAGCAGCTTGGCCGGACAGGGTAATCAGCCCCAGCATTTT
CASSLAGQGNQPQHF
>TRBD1|TRBJ1-4|14|TRBV2|once
TGTGCCAGCAGTGCCCAGACAGGGAATGAAAAACTGTTTTTT
CASSAQTGNEKLFF
>.|TRBJ1-2|13|TRBV7-9|.
TGTGCCAGCAGCTTTCCGACACGCGGGGGCTACACCTTC
CASSFPTRGGYTF
>.|TRBJ1-4|15|TRBV18|.
TGTGCCAGCTCACCAGGACTGACTTATAATGAAAAACTGTTTTTT
CASSPGLTYNEKLFF
>.|TRBJ1-4|15|TRBV5-1|.
TGCGCCAGCAGCTCAGGGGAAACGGCTAATGAAAAACTGTTTTTT
CASSSGETANEKLFF
>.|TRBJ2-2|13|TRBV10-1|few
TGCGCCAGCAGCCCCGGGGGTACCGGGGAGCTGTTTTTT
CASSPGGTGELFF
>TRBD1|TRBJ2-1|14|TRBV15|.
TGTGCCACCAGCCTTTGGCAGGGGGACAATGAGCAGTTCTTC
CATSLWQGDNEQFF
>TRBD1|TRBJ1-1|14|TRBV7-9|.
TGTGCCAGCAGCTTCTCACAGGGGGATACTGAAGCTTTCTTT
CASSFSQGDTEAFF
>TRBD1|TRBJ1-2|14|TRBV28|.
TGTGCCAGCAGGGCTCCACAGGGGGCCGGCGGCTACACCTTC
CASRAPQGAGGYTF
>.|TRBJ2-1|17|TRBV14|.
TGTGCCAGCAGCCAAACACGGGGCAGGGGCCTGGGGAACGAGCAGTTCTTC
CASSQTRGRGLGNEQFF
>.|TRBJ2-7|14|TRBV5-1|.
TGCGCCAGCAGCTCCTCGGACAGTTACTACGAGCAGTACTTC
CASSSSDSYYEQYF
>TRBD2|TRBJ2-1|15|TRBV6-1|.
TGTGCCAGCAGTAGCGGGGGGGTAATCAACAATGAGCAGTTCTTC
CASSSGGVINNEQFF